This T cell receptor (beta chain) derives from a study of cytomegalovirus exposure and HLA in healthy donors. General study points: As was reported, the HLA-A and HLA-B alleles of most subjects were accurately predicted from TCR beta sequences. Follow-up analysis later connected one missense variant in DCLRE1C with trimming of TCR beta V- and J-genes. By HLA locus, TCR association rates varied in a later analysis, with DRB1 showing the most and HLA-C the fewest. Researchers reported in a later analysis that common viral pathogens appeared linked to several top clusters.

The PCR had 60 Vbeta and 13 Jbeta primers. TCRdb keeps only in-frame clones here, not all; method: immunoSEQ multiplex PCR. The sample has approximately 170,000 clones; approximately 80% are singletons. Points on this clone: Its antigen remains unknown.

This CDR3 is built from 14 residues. Per the germline V gene, CDR1 is SQVTM and CDR2 is ANQGSEA. V was pared by 4 bases and J by 0 bases, with 3 bases of the junction left unmatched. The sequenced sample consisted of PBMCs. The genes are TRBV29-1 and TRBJ2-3; 8 nucleotides line up with TRBD2. This TCR came from a woman aged 35 to 49 in good health and CMV-seropositive. The CDR3 DNA follows: TGCAGCGTTGCGGCGGGGGGCAGCACAGATACGCAGTATTTT. Protein product: CSVAAGGSTDTQYF.